This TCR beta chain was documented in a study of cytomegalovirus exposure and HLA in healthy donors. Study findings and constraints: Data from an earlier analysis indicated that most TCR beta V segments were productive either about 90% or about 30% of the time. TCR beta chain V- and J-gene trimming was linked, in a later analysis, to a missense variant in DCLRE1C.

As to this clone: The antigen is unknown.

This CDR3 region has 13 residues. Trimming took 6 bases from V and 3 from J, leaving 11 bases between them. CDR1 is MNHEY, CDR2 SVGAGI, per germline. Primers included in the PCR were 60 Vbeta and 13 Jbeta primers. Data came from immunoSEQ multiplex PCR; TCRdb stores just in-frame clones and leaves some out. The sample holds about 100,000 clones, 75% to 85% seen once. The chain employs TRBV6-5 and TRBJ1-1; D might be TRBD1 (6 bases). The sample consisted of PBMCs. The TCR comes from a woman aged 45-59 years in good health and CMV-seropositive. CDR3 amino acids: CASSLNRDTEAFF. DNA for the CDR3: TGTGCCAGCAGCCTTAACAGGGACACTGAAGCTTTCTTT.